This T cell receptor (beta chain) emerged from a study of T-cell memory formation after mild COVID-19. As for the study in general: TCR clusters mostly belonged to single donors.

TCRdb used MiXCR to reprocess the 5' RACE reads, holding one entry per CDR3 protein. Among some 150,000 distinct CDR3 sequences listed, approximately 21% were seen once. This clonotype has more than one count but fewer than ten. Deletions cut 6 bases from V and 2 bases from J, with 14 bases between. This CDR3 region has 14 residues. The chain combines TRBV12-3 or TRBV12-4 with TRBJ2-7, with a weak D call TRBD2 (6 bases). Material: PBMCs or a T cell subset sorted from them (not recorded which). This sequence originates from an adult woman who had mild COVID-19 (a few samples of this study predate the infection). Cell type and time point are not known. The CDR3 loop is CASRSAAGPYEQYF. The CDR3 DNA reads TGTGCCAGCAGATCAGCAGCGGGTCCCTACGAGCAGTACTTC.